This TCR beta chain was recorded in a study of cytomegalovirus exposure and HLA in healthy donors. The study, taken as a whole, reports: The authors judged a highly shared variant cluster likely a sequencing artifact.

Amplification used 60 Vbeta primers and 13 Jbeta primers. This table comes from immunoSEQ multiplex PCR, and its TCRdb copy is limited to in-frame clones, with some not included. The sample lists around 300,000 clones, roughly two thirds seen once, with approximately 2.3% in the top ten. Remarks on this clone: What it binds is not known.

The CDR3 contains 15 residues. CDR1 and CDR2 (germline): SGDLS, YYNGEE. V trimming: 0 bases; J trimming: 8 bases; junction bases outside the gene matches: 8. Sequenced material: PBMCs. The clonotype was recovered from a female donor in good health and CMV-seronegative. This chain links TRBV9 with TRBJ2-1; TRBD2 agrees at 7 bases. CDR3 amino acids: CASSVGLAITDEQFF. The CDR3 coding sequence is TGTGCCAGCAGCGTAGGACTAGCAATTACCGATGAGCAGTTCTTC.